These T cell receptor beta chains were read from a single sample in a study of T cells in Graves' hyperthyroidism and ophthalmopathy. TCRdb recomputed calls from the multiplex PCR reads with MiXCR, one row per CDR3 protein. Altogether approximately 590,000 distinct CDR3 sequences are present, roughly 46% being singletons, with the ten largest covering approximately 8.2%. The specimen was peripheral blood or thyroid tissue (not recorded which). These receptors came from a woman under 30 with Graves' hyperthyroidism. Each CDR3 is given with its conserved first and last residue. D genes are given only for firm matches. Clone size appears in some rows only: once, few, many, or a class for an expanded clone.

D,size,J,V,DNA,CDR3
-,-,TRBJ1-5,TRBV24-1,TGTGCCACCAGCAGCCTGACTGGTCGGCAGCCCCAGCATTTT,CATSSLTGRQPQHF
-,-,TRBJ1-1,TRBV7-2,TGTGCCAGCAGCCCTTACAGGGAGGGCACTGAAGCTTTCTTT,CASSPYREGTEAFF
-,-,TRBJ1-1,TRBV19,TGTGCCAGTAGTGTGGGGGTGGAAGCTTTCTTT,CASSVGVEAFF
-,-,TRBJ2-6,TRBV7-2,TGTGCCAGCAGCTTAGTCCTGACTTTC,CASSLVLTF
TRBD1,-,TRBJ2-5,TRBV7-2,TGTGCCAGCAGCTTGGGACAGAGCTCAGGGCCCCAGTACTTC,CASSLGQSSGPQYF
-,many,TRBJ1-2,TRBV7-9,TGTGCCAGCAGCCCCCGGGTGGAAGCTAACTATGGCTACACCTTC,CASSPRVEANYGYTF
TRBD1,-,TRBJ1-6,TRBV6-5,TGTGCCAGCAGTCTCGACAGGGGGGGAAATTCACCCCTCCACTTT,CASSLDRGGNSPLHF
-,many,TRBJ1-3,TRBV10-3,TGTGCCACTAACTCTGGAAACACCATATATTTT,CATNSGNTIYF
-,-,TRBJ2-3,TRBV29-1,TGCAGCGTCCGGGATAGCACAGATACGCAGTATTTT,CSVRDSTDTQYF
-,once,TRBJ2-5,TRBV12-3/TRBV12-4,TGTGCCAGCAGTTTACAGAGGGGAGGGACCCAGTACTTC,CASSLQRGGTQYF
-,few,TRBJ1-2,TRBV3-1,TGTGCCAGCAGCCGGGACGCCTTCTACCTCTATGGCTACACCTTC,CASSRDAFYLYGYTF
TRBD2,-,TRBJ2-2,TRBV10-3,TGTGCCATCAAACGGGGGAGGGCGAACACCGGGGAGCTGTTTTTT,CAIKRGRANTGELFF
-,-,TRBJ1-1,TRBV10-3,TGTGCCATCAGTGGGGCAGGGATCGGCACTGAAGCTTTCTTT,CAISGAGIGTEAFF
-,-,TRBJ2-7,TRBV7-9,TGTGCCAGCAGCGTCGCAGGGGATTACTACGAGCAGTACTTC,CASSVAGDYYEQYF
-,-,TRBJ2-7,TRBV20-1,TGCAGTGCTAGGAAGGACACCTCCTACGAGCAGTACTTC,CSARKDTSYEQYF
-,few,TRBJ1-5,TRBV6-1,TGTGCCAGCAGCCACAACCAGGGCGGGAGTCAGCCCCAGCATTTT,CASSHNQGGSQPQHF
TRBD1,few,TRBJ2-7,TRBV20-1,TGCAGTGCTAGCACTACCGACAGGGTTCAAAGCGAGCAGTACTTC,CSASTTDRVQSEQYF
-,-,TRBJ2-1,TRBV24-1,TGTGCCACCAGCATGGGTCCGAGCTCCTACAATGAGCAGTTCTTC,CATSMGPSSYNEQFF
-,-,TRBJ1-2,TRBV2,TGTGCCAGCAGATTAGCGGGAGGAGGCGCATACTATGGCTACACCTTC,CASRLAGGGAYYGYTF
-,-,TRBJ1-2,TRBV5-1,TGCGCCAGCAGCTTGGTAGGGCTGAGTGGCTACACCTTC,CASSLVGLSGYTF
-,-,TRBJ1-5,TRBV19,TGTGCCAGTAGTACCCAAGGGACACTTAATAGCAATCAGCCCCAGCATTTT,CASSTQGTLNSNQPQHF
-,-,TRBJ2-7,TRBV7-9,TGTGCCAGCAGCCCCTTCAGGGAGTCGGGCGAGCAGTACTTC,CASSPFRESGEQYF
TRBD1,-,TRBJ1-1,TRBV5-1,TGCGCCAGCAGCTCCGGACAGGGCACTGAAGCTTTCTTT,CASSSGQGTEAFF